The 27 T cell receptor beta chains reported below all come from one sample, sequenced in a study of blood T cells in healthy people across ages. The second PCR ran about 6 to 11 cycles with a sample-barcoded 5' primer and J-beta primers. TCRdb recomputed calls from the 5' RACE reads with MiXCR, one row per CDR3 protein. Of approximately 790,000 distinct CDR3 sequences listed, 55% to 65% were seen once; the top ten hold around a quarter. The sequenced sample consisted of blood. Every receptor here comes from a young man in good health.

In this sample, this clonotype turned up many times. The gene calls are TRBV6-2 or TRBV6-3 and TRBJ1-5; D may be TRBD1 (6 bases). The CDR3 contains 13 residues. Trimming removed 8 bases at V and 4 bases at J, with 12 bases between. Germline V gives CDR1 MNHEY, CDR2 SVGEGT. The CDR3 is CASLQGPNQPQHF. The DNA for the CDR3 is TGTGCCAGCCTACAGGGTCCTAATCAGCCCCAGCATTTT.

The table lists this clonotype with a count of one. The chain recombines TRBV7-3 with TRBJ2-3, with a tentative D call TRBD1 (5 bases). Germline CDR1 is SGHTA and CDR2 is FQGTGA. V was cut by 5 bases and J by 5 bases, with 14 bases left in between. The CDR3 sequence is 14 residues long. In DNA form, the CDR3 reads TGTGCCAGCAGCCAGGGCAGGTCCAAAGATACGCAGTATTTT. Residues: CASSQGRSKDTQYF.

This clonotype was seen only a few times. CDR3 region: CASSLIGNNQPQHF. In DNA form, the CDR3 reads TGTGCCAGCAGTTTAATAGGGAATAATCAGCCCCAGCATTTT. The V gene is TRBV28, the J gene TRBJ1-5; D not certain. The CDR3 length is 14 residues. V was clipped by 2 bases and J by 4 bases, with 9 bases between them. The germline V gene encodes CDR1 MDHEN and CDR2 SYDVKM.

The V gene is TRBV5-1, the J gene TRBJ2-7, with 9 bases matching TRBD1. The CDR3 has 16 residues. The germline CDR1 and CDR2 sequences are SGHRS and YFSETQ. With 1 base clipped from V and 5 bases from J, the junction kept 10 bases outside the gene matches. The CDR3 protein is CASSLLTGGSFHEQYF. The DNA of the CDR3 is TGCGCCAGCAGCTTGCTTACAGGGGGCTCTTTCCACGAGCAGTACTTC.

Here the CDR3 DNA reads TGTGCCTTCCCTGACCGACTCCTGGAGACCCAGTACTTC. Translated, it gives CAFPDRLLETQYF. The chain has TRBV7-9 and TRBJ2-5; D gene unclear. The CDR3 spans 13 residues. Trimming shortened V by 11 bases and J by 5 bases, and 18 bases separated the two germline ends. In germline, CDR1 is SEHNR, CDR2 FQNEAQ (reference sequence).

For this clonotype: An end of the junction differs from the germline gene, which may be a read error. The DNA for the CDR3 is TGCAGTGCTAGAGAGGGAGGGACCCAAGAGGCCCAGTACTTC. Translating gives CSAREGGTQEAQYF. The V and J genes are TRBV20-1 and TRBJ2-5; 7 nucleotides align to TRBD2. The germline gives CDR1 DFQATT, CDR2 SNEGSKA (reference sequence). The CDR3 sequence is 14 residues long.

This clonotype was picked up one time. The chain combines TRBV12-3 or TRBV12-4 with TRBJ2-1, with TRBD2 as a possible D gene (5 bases). V lost 5 bases, J lost 7 bases, and 18 bases lay in between. The CDR3 loop spans 15 amino acids. The CDR3 sequence is CASSLRGVSGNEQFF. The CDR3 nucleotides are TGTGCCAGCAGTCTCCGGGGTGTCTCGGGTAATGAGCAGTTCTTC.

The rearrangement joins TRBV4-3 to TRBJ2-3, with D unclear. This CDR3 has 17 residues. Trimming left V 4 bases short and J 4 bases short, with 21 bases between. The germline CDR1 and CDR2 sequences are LGHNA and YSLEER. The CDR3 here is CASSRRPAAPTPDTQYF. CDR3 in DNA: TGCGCCAGCAGCCGAAGACCAGCCGCTCCAACCCCAGATACGCAGTATTTT.

This rearrangement joins TRBV7-2 to TRBJ2-3, with D possibly being TRBD1 or TRBD2 (6 bases each). The CDR3 has 14 amino acids. Germline V gives CDR1 SGHTA, CDR2 FQGNSA. V lost 3 bases and J lost 4, with 11 bases in between. The DNA for the CDR3 is TGTGCCAGCAGCTTTGGGGGGCTAGCAGATACGCAGTATTTT. Translation: CASSFGGLADTQYF.

J is TRBJ2-5 and V is TRBV7-9; D gene ambiguous. Germline lookup yields CDR1 SEHNR and CDR2 FQNEAQ (reference sequence). V gave up 4 bases and J gave up 5 bases, with 14 bases separating them. The CDR3 length is 14 residues. CDR3 sequence: CASSSSTSLETQYF. The CDR3, as DNA: TGTGCCAGCAGCTCATCAACTTCTCTCGAGACCCAGTACTTC.

On this clonotype: At one boundary the junction diverges from the germline segment, which might be a read error. The gene calls are TRBV10-3 and TRBJ1-4, with D tentatively TRBD1 (5 bases). Germline CDR1 and CDR2: ENHRY and SYGVKD. The CDR3 is 13 residues long. CDR3 in amino acids: CAIGESTDEKLFF. The CDR3 DNA reads TGTGCCATCGGTGAGTCGACAGATGAAAAACTGTTTTTT.

Many counts were recorded for this clonotype. The rearrangement links TRBV7-2 to TRBJ2-5; 7 bases are shared with TRBD2. Germline assignment: CDR1 SGHTA and CDR2 FQGNSA. This CDR3 region has 13 residues. The ends lost 2 bases at V and 5 bases at J; junction bases unmatched: 2. CDR3 nucleotide sequence: TGTGCCAGCAGCTTAAGGGAGGGGGAGACCCAGTACTTC. Its translation is CASSLREGETQYF.

The CDR3 DNA follows: TGCGCCAGCAGCTTCCACGATCGGTCTGCCCCTCTTGATAACTATGGCTACACCTTC. This translates into CASSFHDRSAPLDNYGYTF. This rearrangement joins TRBV5-1 to TRBJ1-2; D gene uncertain. The germline V and J ends were trimmed by 2 bases and 1 base, with 24 bases remaining between them. CDR3 length: 19 residues. Germline V gene sequence: CDR1 SGHRS, CDR2 YFSETQ. Looking up the rest from reference TRBV5-1 and TRBJ1-2 gives the full variable domain: KAGVTQTPRYLIKTRGQQVTLSCSPISGHRSVSWYQQTPGQGLQFLFEYFSETQRNKGNFPGRFSGRQFSNSRSEMNVSTLELGDSALYLCASSFHDRSAPLDNYGYTFGSGTRLTVV.

This clonotype was seen a few times. The chain carries TRBV7-2 and TRBJ2-7; D unclear. Per germline, CDR1 SGHTA and CDR2 FQGNSA. The CDR3 has 13 residues. Trimming removed 0 bases from V and 3 bases from J, with 6 bases in between. This CDR3 reads CASSLAPRYEQYF. The CDR3 bases are TGTGCCAGCAGCTTAGCCCCCCGCTACGAGCAGTACTTC.

The chain carries TRBV7-9 and TRBJ1-2, with D unresolved. CDR1 SEHNR and CDR2 FQNEAQ come from the germline V gene (reference sequence). The CDR3 has 13 residues. The V end lost 1 base, the J end lost 4 bases, and 7 bases lay between the germline ends. The CDR3 coding sequence is TGTGCCAGCAGCTTAGAATTGATCTATGGCTACACCTTC. Protein sequence: CASSLELIYGYTF.

The chain uses TRBV4-2 and TRBJ1-2; 7 positions agree with TRBD1. V lost 1 base to trimming and J lost 2 bases; unmatched junction nucleotides: 10. There are 17 residues in the CDR3. Germline loops: CDR1 LGHNA, CDR2 YNFKEQ. CDR3 residues: CASSQGPRGGNNYGYTF. In nucleotides, the CDR3 is TGTGCCAGCAGCCAAGGCCCCAGGGGGGGCAACAACTATGGCTACACCTTC.

The V gene is TRBV7-8, the J gene TRBJ2-1, with unresolved D. The CDR3 length is 15 residues. Germline CDR1 is SGHVS and CDR2 is FQNEAQ. V lost 3 bases, J lost 6 bases, and 15 bases lay in between. CDR3 nucleotide sequence: TGTGCCAGCAGCTTTCTGGGCCCGGCTGGCAATGAGCAGTTCTTC. It encodes CASSFLGPAGNEQFF.

This sequence joins TRBV3-1 and TRBJ2-4; 8 bases are a match to TRBD1. TRBJ2-5 explains the end of the DNA better; the J call may be wrong. Germline V gene lookup returns CDR1 LGHDT and CDR2 YNNKEL (reference sequence). This CDR3 contains 16 residues. The CDR3 nucleotides are TGTGCCAGCAGGTCAACTCAGGGGGCACGGCAAGAGACCCAGTACTTC. As protein: CASRSTQGARQETQYF.

V and J are TRBV20-1 and TRBJ1-5; TRBD1 aligns across 11 bases. CDR1 is DFQATT and CDR2 is SNEGSKA in the germline V gene (reference sequence). V shed 5 bases and J 3 bases; nucleotides not matched to a gene: 6. The CDR3 has 15 amino acids. The CDR3 bases are TGCAGTGCTTACCGGACAGGGGGCTTCAATCAGCCCCAGCATTTT. Translating it yields CSAYRTGGFNQPQHF.

Ten or more counts support this clonotype. The chain recombines TRBV7-2 with TRBJ2-7; 11 bases fit TRBD1. Germline CDR1 is SGHTA and CDR2 is FQGNSA. This CDR3 contains 15 residues. The trim removed 4 bases at V and 1 base at J, leaving 3 bases unmatched. The CDR3 spells CASSSGTGGSYEQYF. In DNA form, the CDR3 reads TGTGCCAGCAGCTCCGGGACAGGGGGATCCTACGAGCAGTACTTC.

The chain uses TRBV20-1 and TRBJ2-7; 11 nucleotides match TRBD2. Germline values: CDR1 DFQATT, CDR2 SNEGSKA (reference sequence). The CDR3 has 15 residues. After removal of 1 base from V and 2 bases from J, the junction contained 4 bases not matched to a gene. In nucleotides, the CDR3 is TGCAGTGCTAGAGGGCTAGCGGGGGGAGCCTACGAGCAGTACTTC. This gives the protein CSARGLAGGAYEQYF.

The chain carries TRBV11-2 and TRBJ2-4; D call uncertain. The J call may be incorrect, as the DNA end agrees better with TRBJ2-7. Germline-derived CDR1 and CDR2 are SGHAT and FQNNGV. This CDR3 contains 13 residues. Written as DNA, the CDR3 is TGTGCCAGCAGCCTCTCTCCGGAGAGCGAGCAGTACTTC. It codes for CASSLSPESEQYF.

V and J are TRBV5-6 and TRBJ1-4; D is perhaps TRBD1 (5 bases). Germline CDR1 SGHDT, CDR2 YYEEEE. The ends were cut back, 2 bases at V and 3 bases at J, with 8 bases in the middle. The CDR3 spans 14 residues. CDR3 in amino acids: CASSFGRANEKLFF. The CDR3 region has the DNA TGTGCCAGCAGCTTCGGCAGGGCTAATGAAAAACTGTTTTTT.

This clonotype was counted ten times or more. The chain employs TRBV6-5 and TRBJ2-3; 10 bases are shared with TRBD2. This CDR3 has 16 amino acids. CDR1 and CDR2 from the germline V gene are MNHEY and SVGAGI. V trimming: 0 bases; J trimming: 5 bases; junction bases outside the gene matches: 5. The CDR3 reads CASSYSSGGDGDTQYF. CDR3 nucleotide sequence: TGTGCCAGCAGTTACTCGAGCGGGGGGGACGGAGATACGCAGTATTTT.

The J gene is TRBJ2-3, the V gene TRBV15, with 9 bases matching TRBD1. Germline V gene data show CDR1 as LNHNV and CDR2 as YYDKDF (reference sequence). The CDR3 has 16 amino acids. Germline trimming cut 1 base from V and 4 bases from J; bases unmatched to any gene: 6. The CDR3 loop reads CATSRVKGQGPDTQYF. CDR3 in DNA: TGTGCCACCAGCAGAGTAAAAGGACAGGGGCCAGATACGCAGTATTTT.

This clonotype turned up a few times. The V and J genes are TRBV7-3 and TRBJ2-1; TRBD2 might be the D (6 bases). V was trimmed by 2 bases and J by 5 bases, leaving 10 bases between them. The CDR3 totals 14 residues. CDR1 is SGHTA and CDR2 is FQGTGA in the germline V gene. CDR3 DNA: TGTGCCAGCAGCTTAGCGGGGCGAAACAATGAGCAGTTCTTC. Protein product: CASSLAGRNNEQFF.

V gene TRBV5-1 combines with J gene TRBJ1-4, with D perhaps matching TRBD1 (6 bases). This CDR3 is 14 amino acids long. Between the trimmed V and J ends, which lost 4 bases and 4 bases, there was a span of 11 bases. Germline-derived CDR1 and CDR2 are SGHRS and YFSETQ. The CDR3 sequence is CASSQGQLNEKLFF. The CDR3 DNA is TGCGCCAGCAGCCAGGGGCAGCTTAATGAAAAACTGTTTTTT.